These T cell receptor beta chains were read from a single sample in a study of cytomegalovirus exposure and HLA in healthy donors. Profiled with immunoSEQ multiplex PCR; TCRdb holds only in-frame clones, not every one. In the table there are approximately 160,000 clones, approximately 79% of which are singletons. Sequenced input: PBMCs. The origin of the receptors is a human donor in good health. CDR3s include the opening cysteine and the closing phenylalanine or tryptophan. Fields, in order: V gene, clone size, D gene, J gene, CDR3 DNA, CDR3 protein. D genes are given only for firm matches. Only some rows state a clone size, as once, few, many or a class for expanded clones.

v_call: TRBV7-2
clone_size: -
d_call: -
j_call: TRBJ1-3
cdr3_nt: TGTGCCAGCAGCCCTTCGACGGGAATCTCTGGAAACACCATATATTTT
cdr3_aa: CASSPSTGISGNTIYF

v_call: TRBV2
clone_size: -
d_call: TRBD1
j_call: TRBJ1-2
cdr3_nt: TGTGCCAGCAGTGGGCTCGGACAGGGGGCCTATGGCTACACCTTC
cdr3_aa: CASSGLGQGAYGYTF

v_call: TRBV4-3
clone_size: -
d_call: TRBD2
j_call: TRBJ2-1
cdr3_nt: TGCGCCAGCAGCCAAGATGGGACTAGAGACAATGAGCAGTTCTTC
cdr3_aa: CASSQDGTRDNEQFF

v_call: TRBV6-5
clone_size: -
d_call: TRBD1
j_call: TRBJ2-3
cdr3_nt: TGTGCCAGCAGCCGACAGGGCGAAACGCAGTATTTT
cdr3_aa: CASSRQGETQYF

v_call: TRBV5-1
clone_size: once
d_call: TRBD1
j_call: TRBJ2-7
cdr3_nt: TGCGCCAGCAGATACGGGACAGAAAATTTCGAGCAGTACTTC
cdr3_aa: CASRYGTENFEQYF

v_call: TRBV4-1
clone_size: -
d_call: TRBD1
j_call: TRBJ1-5
cdr3_nt: TGCGCCAGCAGCCAAGTGGTCGGGACAGGGGGCAATCAGCCCCAGCATTTT
cdr3_aa: CASSQVVGTGGNQPQHF

v_call: TRBV6-6
clone_size: -
d_call: TRBD1
j_call: TRBJ1-3
cdr3_nt: TGTGCCAGCAGTGGGACAGCCTCTGGAAACACCATATATTTT
cdr3_aa: CASSGTASGNTIYF

v_call: TRBV6-6
clone_size: few
d_call: TRBD1
j_call: TRBJ1-2
cdr3_nt: TGTGCCGCGGACAGGGGCCGGGGAGGCTATGGCTACACCTTC
cdr3_aa: CAADRGRGGYGYTF

v_call: TRBV21-1
clone_size: once
d_call: -
j_call: TRBJ1-3
cdr3_nt: TGTGCCAGCAGTAGGGTCAGGGATGGAAACACCATATATTTT
cdr3_aa: CASSRVRDGNTIYF

v_call: TRBV27
clone_size: -
d_call: -
j_call: TRBJ1-6
cdr3_nt: TGTGCCAGCAGTGACGGACAGACCCTTATCGCCCTCCACTTT
cdr3_aa: CASSDGQTLIALHF

v_call: TRBV7-2
clone_size: -
d_call: -
j_call: TRBJ1-1
cdr3_nt: TGTGCCAGCAGCTTTTTCTTAAACACTGAAGCTTTCTTT
cdr3_aa: CASSFFLNTEAFF

v_call: TRBV9
clone_size: -
d_call: TRBD2
j_call: TRBJ2-5
cdr3_nt: TGTGCCAGCAGCGTAGTAGCGGGGGGACAAGAGACCCAGTACTTC
cdr3_aa: CASSVVAGGQETQYF

v_call: TRBV5-8
clone_size: -
d_call: -
j_call: TRBJ2-7
cdr3_nt: TGTGCCAGCAGCTTGGTAATCGTGGCAGGGCCCGTTTTC
cdr3_aa: CASSLVIVAGPVF

v_call: TRBV7-7
clone_size: -
d_call: -
j_call: TRBJ2-1
cdr3_nt: TGTGCTAGCAGCCGGGACATTAACAATGAGCAGTTCTTC
cdr3_aa: CASSRDINNEQFF

v_call: TRBV6-5
clone_size: -
d_call: TRBD1
j_call: TRBJ1-2
cdr3_nt: TGTGCCAGCAGTTTAACCTCAGGGGGGCGCGGCTACACCTTC
cdr3_aa: CASSLTSGGRGYTF

v_call: TRBV10-2
clone_size: -
d_call: -
j_call: TRBJ1-5
cdr3_nt: TGCGCCAGCACAGAATCCCTGCAGGGGCAAGGGATGCCCCAGCATTTT
cdr3_aa: CASTESLQGQGMPQHF

v_call: TRBV30
clone_size: -
d_call: TRBD1
j_call: TRBJ1-1
cdr3_nt: TGTGCCTGGAGTGTAGGGCCAGGGGGCAGGGACACTGAAGCTTTCTTT
cdr3_aa: CAWSVGPGGRDTEAFF

v_call: TRBV7-2
clone_size: few
d_call: TRBD1
j_call: TRBJ1-3
cdr3_nt: TGTGCCAGCAGCCGAACCGGGACAGGAGGAAACACCATATATTTT
cdr3_aa: CASSRTGTGGNTIYF

v_call: TRBV28
clone_size: -
d_call: -
j_call: TRBJ1-1
cdr3_nt: TGTGCCAGCAGTCCCCCCCAAGGGGAGGTCGACACTGAAGCTTTCTTT
cdr3_aa: CASSPPQGEVDTEAFF

v_call: TRBV15
clone_size: -
d_call: -
j_call: TRBJ1-2
cdr3_nt: TGTGCCACCAGCAGAGATGGCTTTGGCTACACCTTC
cdr3_aa: CATSRDGFGYTF

v_call: TRBV7-9
clone_size: -
d_call: TRBD2
j_call: TRBJ2-3
cdr3_nt: TGTGCCAGCAGCTTATTACGGGGCGAGCGGGGGGGCCCAGATACGCAGTATTTT
cdr3_aa: CASSLLRGERGGPDTQYF

v_call: TRBV6-5
clone_size: -
d_call: -
j_call: TRBJ2-7
cdr3_nt: TGTGCCAGCAGTTACTCTACAGGGCACGAGCAGTACTTC
cdr3_aa: CASSYSTGHEQYF

v_call: TRBV7-9
clone_size: once
d_call: -
j_call: TRBJ2-7
cdr3_nt: TGTGCCAGCAGCTACACAGCCTACGAGCAGTACTTC
cdr3_aa: CASSYTAYEQYF

v_call: TRBV27
clone_size: -
d_call: TRBD1
j_call: TRBJ1-2
cdr3_nt: TGTGCCAGCAGTACGCGACAGGGAGGTTTTTCGGATGGCTACACCTTC
cdr3_aa: CASSTRQGGFSDGYTF